These 4 T cell receptor beta chains were all obtained from the same sample, sequenced in a study of T cells after posttransplantation cyclophosphamide. Treatment was busulfan-fludarabine conditioning, a marrow graft, and cyclophosphamide on days +3 and +4. Clones were read by immunoSEQ multiplex PCR, and TCRdb kept only the in-frame ones, dropping some. Of 6,000 to 7,500 clones listed, more than 90% are singletons. The sequencing here drew on CD8+ T cells sorted from blood, taken after allogeneic stem cell transplant with posttransplant cyclophosphamide. These receptors originate from a male patient aged 55 to 70 who received an allogeneic stem cell transplant from a related donor and was CMV-positive. Some T cells could come from the graft donor.

This sequence joins TRBV13 and TRBJ2-2; 8 bases align to TRBD2. CDR3 size: 18 residues. V was clipped by 2 bases and J by 6 bases; unmatched bases: 14. The germline gives CDR1 PRHDT, CDR2 FYEKMQ (reference sequence). This CDR3 reads CASSLWAGGDPLAGELFF. In DNA form, the CDR3 reads TGTGCCAGCAGCTTATGGGCGGGGGGCGACCCACTCGCCGGGGAGCTGTTTTTT.

The rearrangement joins TRBV6-4 to TRBJ2-3; 12 nucleotides line up with TRBD2. Germline V gene data show CDR1 as MRHNA and CDR2 as SNTAGT. This CDR3 region has 15 residues. J gave up 1 base and V 4 bases, and 0 bases lay outside the gene matches. The CDR3 loop is CASSGTSGGTDTQYF. The CDR3, as DNA: TGTGCCAGCAGTGGGACTAGCGGGGGCACAGATACGCAGTATTTT.

V is TRBV5-6 and J is TRBJ1-1, with a weak D call TRBD1 (6 bases). Per germline, CDR1 SGHDT and CDR2 YYEEEE. This CDR3 contains 13 residues. With 2 bases removed from V and 5 bases from J, the gap between germline ends came to 10 bases. The chain's CDR3 is CASSLGGGTEAFF. The CDR3 region has the DNA TGTGCCAGCAGCTTAGGGGGGGGAACTGAAGCTTTCTTT.

The J gene is TRBJ2-6, the V gene TRBV9; D remains unclear. CDR1 is SGDLS, CDR2 YYNGEE, per germline. This CDR3 contains 17 residues. V lost 4 bases and J lost 1, with 15 bases in between. The CDR3, as DNA: TGTGCCAGCAGCCTCGCGAGATACTCTTCTGGGGCCAACGTCCTGACTTTC. Translating gives CASSLARYSSGANVLTF.